The 13 T cell receptor beta chains reported below all come from one sample, sequenced in a study of molecular identifiers for immune sequencing clone quantification. TCRdb reanalysed the PCR reads using MiXCR and keeps one entry per CDR3 protein. The table lists 300,000 to 400,000 distinct CDR3 sequences, roughly 24% of them singletons. The sample consisted of naive CD8+ T cells from blood, with Jurkat cell RNA spiked in. Subset indicated: FACS-sorted CD8+CD4-CCR7+CD45RA+ naive T cells. These receptors were taken from a human donor in good health. Some libraries in this study had Jurkat cell RNA spiked in.

This clonotype has only one observation. V usage is TRBV7-9 and J usage is TRBJ2-7; 7 bases line up with TRBD1. V shed 5 bases, J shed 0 bases, and the junction held 13 bases outside the gene matches. The CDR3 contains 17 residues. Germline V gene data show CDR1 as SEHNR and CDR2 as FQNEAQ (reference sequence). The CDR3 sequence: CASSPLPQDRRSYEQYF. The CDR3 nucleotides read TGTGCCAGCAGCCCCCTCCCCCAGGACAGGCGCTCCTACGAGCAGTACTTC. Complete variable domain (other parts from reference TRBV7-9 and TRBJ2-7): DTGVSQNPRHKITKRGQNVTFRCDPISEHNRLYWYRQTLGQGPEFLTYFQNEAQLEKSRLLSDRFSAERPKGSFSTLEIQRTEQGDSAMYLCASSPLPQDRRSYEQYFGPGTRLTVT.

At least ten counts were recorded for this clonotype. The limits of the CDR3 on the DNA are not certain, so only TCRdb's listed CDR3 is given. This chain connects TRBV6-2 or TRBV6-3 to TRBJ1-2. The V gene's germline CDR1 is MNHEY and CDR2 SVGEGT. The CDR3 has 14 amino acids, counting both end residues. The CDR3 sequence: CASSFLAANYGYTF.

The rearrangement links TRBV7-9 to TRBJ1-2, with 8 bases lining up with TRBD1. With V trimmed by 5 bases and J by 5 bases, 7 bases remained unmatched. CDR1 is SEHNR and CDR2 is FQNEAQ in the germline V gene (reference sequence). This CDR3 contains 14 residues. The CDR3 loop is CASSPGGSWYGYTF. As DNA, the CDR3 is TGTGCCAGCAGCCCAGGGGGCAGTTGGTATGGCTACACCTTC.

This clonotype was found many times. V is TRBV7-2 and J is TRBJ2-3; 8 positions agree with TRBD2. From germline, CDR1 is SGHTA and CDR2 FQGNSA. Trimming cost V 6 bases and J 4 bases; bases outside gene matches: 9. The CDR3 spans 15 residues. The CDR3 here is CASRLTSGSSDTQYF. The CDR3 DNA reads as TGTGCCAGCAGATTAACGAGCGGGAGCTCAGATACGCAGTATTTT.

The chain has TRBV20-1 and TRBJ2-3; 8 positions agree with TRBD1. Germline trimming cut 1 base from V and 2 bases from J; bases unmatched to any gene: 14. CDR1 is DFQATT, CDR2 SNEGSKA, per germline (reference sequence). The CDR3 runs 18 residues. The CDR3, as DNA: TGCAGTGCTAGAGGGCAGCCGGCCGTGACAGGGGCCACAGATACGCAGTATTTT. Residues: CSARGQPAVTGATDTQYF.

In this sample, this clonotype turned up a few times. The CDR3 loop is CAWSYGQGGEQYF. CDR3 nucleotide sequence: TGTGCCTGGAGCTACGGACAGGGAGGTGAGCAGTACTTC. V gene TRBV30 combines with J gene TRBJ2-7, with 8 bases aligning to TRBD1. The CDR3 spans 13 residues. Germline lookup yields CDR1 GTSNPN and CDR2 SVGIG (reference sequence). V lost 3 bases and J lost 7; bases outside the gene matches: 8.

This chain links TRBV6-5 with TRBJ2-3, with TRBD2 matching over 9 bases. V lost 5 bases, J lost 4 bases, and 7 bases stayed unmatched. Germline lookup yields CDR1 MNHEY and CDR2 SVGAGI. This CDR3 contains 15 residues. The CDR3 is CASSPRPSGADTQYF. Here the CDR3 DNA reads TGTGCCAGCAGTCCCCGGCCTAGCGGGGCAGATACGCAGTATTTT.

This chain joins TRBV14 and TRBJ2-7; no definite D call. This CDR3 spans 14 amino acids. Trimming shortened V by 0 bases and J by 1 base, and 7 bases separated the two germline ends. Germline-derived CDR1 and CDR2 are SGHDN and FVKESK. The CDR3 reads CASSQERNSYEQYF. As DNA, the CDR3 is TGTGCCAGCAGCCAAGAGAGAAATTCCTACGAGCAGTACTTC.

This chain links TRBV12-3 or TRBV12-4 with TRBJ1-5; TRBD1 agrees at 10 bases. The J segment lost 8 bases and the V segment lost 6 bases, leaving 10 bases of the junction unmatched. The CDR3 length is 15 residues. The CDR3 DNA follows: TGTGCCAGCAGGCGCGGGACAGGGGTTTATAAGCCCCAGCATTTT. Translated: CASRRGTGVYKPQHF.

This clonotype was picked up a small number of times. This chain joins TRBV6-2 or TRBV6-3 and TRBJ1-5; D gene uncertain. The germline V gene has CDR1 MNHEY and CDR2 SVGEGT. Trimming shortened V by 2 bases and J by 6 bases, and 11 bases separated the two germline ends. The CDR3 has 14 residues. The CDR3 coding sequence is TGTGCCAGCAGTTACACTTCTCAGGTTCAGCCCCAGCATTTT. Protein sequence: CASSYTSQVQPQHF.

This clonotype has ten or more counts. The chain is built from TRBV24-1 and TRBJ1-2, with D possibly matching TRBD1 (5 bases). Germline V lookup: CDR1 KGHDR, CDR2 SFDVKD. V was clipped by 7 bases and J by 4 bases, with 9 bases between them. This CDR3 is built from 12 residues. In nucleotides, the CDR3 is TGTGCCACCAGCCGGGACGGCTATGGCTACACCTTC. It is translated as CATSRDGYGYTF.

The J gene is TRBJ2-7, the V gene TRBV29-1, with D possibly being TRBD1 (6 bases). CDR1 and CDR2 from the germline V gene are SQVTM and ANQGSEA. With 6 bases removed from V and 3 bases from J, the gap between germline ends came to 15 bases. This CDR3 contains 13 residues. The CDR3 protein is CSVGTGNNYEQYF. The CDR3 DNA is TGCAGCGTGGGAACAGGGAATAACTACGAGCAGTACTTC.

The table lists this clonotype with many counts. This chain uses TRBV14 with TRBJ2-3, with 7 bases aligning to TRBD2. Germline values: CDR1 SGHDN, CDR2 FVKESK. CDR3 length: 19 residues. V dropped 0 bases and J dropped 2; count of bases not matched to a gene: 14. The CDR3 region is CASSQDWWTRTGDTDTQYF. Written as DNA, the CDR3 is TGTGCCAGCAGCCAAGATTGGTGGACTAGGACGGGCGACACAGATACGCAGTATTTT.